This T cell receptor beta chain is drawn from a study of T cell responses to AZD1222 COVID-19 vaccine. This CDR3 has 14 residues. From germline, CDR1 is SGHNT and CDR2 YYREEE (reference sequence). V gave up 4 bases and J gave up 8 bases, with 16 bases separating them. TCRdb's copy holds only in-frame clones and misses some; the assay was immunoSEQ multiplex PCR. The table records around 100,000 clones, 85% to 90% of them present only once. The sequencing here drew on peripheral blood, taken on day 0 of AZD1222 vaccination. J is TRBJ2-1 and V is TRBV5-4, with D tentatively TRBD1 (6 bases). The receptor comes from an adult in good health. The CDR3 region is CASSRGGGRDEQFF. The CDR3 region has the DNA TGTGCCAGCAGCCGAGGTGGGGGCCGGGATGAGCAGTTCTTC.